This T cell receptor beta chain was observed in a study of T cell repertoires in cytomegalovirus infection. Study-wide background: Indicated by public TCR beta signatures were CMV infection and matching HLA type. Notes on the study in general: The study identified carriers of CMV plus the relevant HLA from cumulative public TCR beta family frequency.

One entry per CDR3 protein results from TCRdb running MiXCR on the reads. The table has around 78,000 distinct CDR3 sequences, 35% to 45% seen once. This clonotype was recorded a few times. Its antigen is unidentified. Germline V lookup: CDR1 SGHVS, CDR2 FQNEAQ. The CDR3 loop spans 15 amino acids. V was clipped by 7 bases and J by 2 bases, with 18 bases between them. This material consisted of CD8+ T cells from cultured PBMCs, taken from culture after CMV antigen stimulation. The chain joins TRBV7-8 to TRBJ2-7; tentative D call: TRBD1 (5 bases). The TCR was taken from a human donor in good health (CMV status not recorded). Some clones in this sample may be carry-over from other donors' samples. CDR3 residues: CASTPFLDSPYEQYF. DNA for the CDR3: TGTGCCAGCACCCCCTTCCTTGACAGTCCCTACGAGCAGTACTTC.